A selection of T cell receptor beta chains follows, all from one sample in a study of shared clonotypes between healthy human individuals. The data were produced by immunoSEQ multiplex PCR, yet TCRdb's version contains in-frame clones alone and is incomplete. Of about 590,000 clones in the sample, roughly 95% are singletons; the top ten hold approximately 0.1%. Source material: naive CD8+ T cells sorted from blood. These receptor sequences come from a woman aged 25 to 39 in good health. Each CDR3 is given with its conserved first and last residue. A D gene is named only where the DNA matches it firmly. Size is stated for part of the rows, as once, few or many counts, or as a class when the clone is expanded.

-	once	TRBJ2-2	TRBV28	CASSFQGGTGELFF	TGTGCCAGCAGTTTCCAGGGGGGCACCGGGGAGCTGTTTTTT
TRBD1	-	TRBJ1-3	TRBV5-4	CASSLFGGRGQASGNTIYF	TGTGCCAGCAGCTTGTTTGGGGGTAGGGGGCAGGCCTCTGGAAACACCATATATTTT
-	once	TRBJ2-1	TRBV19	CASSIDANPRNEQFF	TGTGCCAGTAGTATAGATGCTAATCCAAGGAATGAGCAGTTCTTC
-	-	TRBJ2-7	TRBV28	CASSFLRGYYEQYF	TGTGCCAGCAGTTTTCTCCGGGGATACTACGAGCAGTACTTC
TRBD1	-	TRBJ2-3	TRBV18	CASSVDRGRTDTQYF	TGTGCCAGCTCGGTGGACAGGGGGAGGACAGATACGCAGTATTTT
-	-	TRBJ1-2	TRBV7-8	CASSSIGGKNYGYTF	TGTGCCAGCAGCTCAATAGGGGGGAAGAACTATGGCTACACCTTC
TRBD2	-	TRBJ2-1	TRBV2	CASSEWLAGVEQFF	TGTGCCAGCAGTGAATGGCTAGCGGGAGTTGAGCAGTTCTTC
-	-	TRBJ2-6	TRBV27	CASSLGGSGANVLTF	TGTGCCAGCAGTTTGGGGGGCTCGGGGGCCAACGTCCTGACTTTC
TRBD1	-	TRBJ1-5	TRBV28	CASSRTGGQPQHF	TGTGCCAGCAGCCGGACAGGCGGTCAGCCCCAGCATTTT
-	-	TRBJ2-5	TRBV21-1	CASSKGTTRGGETQYF	TGTGCCAGCAGCAAAGGGACCACAAGAGGAGGGGAGACCCAGTACTTC
TRBD2	once	TRBJ2-2	TRBV19	CASSLRGARTSGIYIGELFF	TGTGCCAGTAGCCTTCGGGGGGCTCGGACTAGCGGGATATACATCGGGGAGCTGTTTTTT
-	-	TRBJ2-7	TRBV4-3	CASARAGEQYF	TGCGCCAGCGCGAGGGCAGGCGAGCAGTACTTC
TRBD2	-	TRBJ2-7	TRBV15	CATSRGILRREKDEQYF	TGTGCCACCAGCAGAGGTATCCTCCGGCGGGAGAAGGACGAGCAGTACTTC
TRBD2	-	TRBJ2-3	TRBV9	CASSVGLAGGPPEADTQYF	TGTGCCAGCAGCGTAGGCCTAGCGGGAGGGCCCCCCGAAGCAGATACGCAGTATTTT
TRBD2	-	TRBJ2-2	TRBV19	CASSGTSGGTGELFF	TGTGCCAGTAGTGGGACTAGCGGGGGCACCGGGGAGCTGTTTTTT
-	-	TRBJ1-5	TRBV19	CASSGGGAMNQPQHF	TGTGCCAGTAGTGGAGGGGGGGCGATGAATCAGCCCCAGCATTTT
-	-	TRBJ2-7	TRBV18	CASSSGTSSYEQYF	TGTGCCAGCTCAAGCGGCACGAGCTCCTACGAGCAGTACTTC
TRBD2	-	TRBJ2-3	TRBV28	CASSLGTSGYFTDTQYF	TGTGCCAGCAGTTTGGGGACTAGCGGATACTTCACAGATACGCAGTATTTT
TRBD2	-	TRBJ2-1	TRBV15	CATSRGASGWGEQFF	TGTGCCACCAGCAGGGGGGCTAGCGGGTGGGGTGAGCAGTTCTTC
-	-	TRBJ2-7	TRBV6-5	CASSYGAVGDEQYF	TGTGCCAGCAGTTACGGGGCGGTGGGGGACGAGCAGTACTTC
-	-	TRBJ2-5	TRBV11-2	CASSTVGTPETQYF	TGTGCCAGCAGCACCGTAGGCACCCCAGAGACCCAGTACTTC
-	once	TRBJ2-1	TRBV25-1	CASSHPVGGTESYNEQFF	TGTGCCAGCAGTCACCCGGTAGGGGGGACAGAGTCCTACAATGAGCAGTTCTTC
TRBD1	-	TRBJ1-5	TRBV4-1	CASSQAGQGGQPQHF	TGCGCCAGCAGCCAAGCCGGACAGGGAGGTCAGCCCCAGCATTTT
-	-	TRBJ2-1	TRBV28	CASSPRTQGHEQFF	TGTGCCAGCAGTCCACGGACCCAAGGGCATGAGCAGTTCTTC
-	once	TRBJ2-2	TRBV6-5	CASSYADSLTGELFF	TGTGCCAGCAGTTACGCGGACTCGCTCACCGGGGAGCTGTTTTTT
TRBD2	once	TRBJ2-7	TRBV19	CASSIWTSGGLDEQYF	TGTGCCAGTAGTATATGGACTAGCGGGGGTCTTGACGAGCAGTACTTC
-	few	TRBJ2-1	TRBV9	CASSGNNEQFF	TGTGCCAGCAGCGGAAACAATGAGCAGTTCTTC
-	-	TRBJ2-5	TRBV18	CASSPPEETQYF	TGTGCCAGCTCACCACCGGAAGAGACCCAGTACTTC
-	-	TRBJ2-1	TRBV5-4	CASSFWDLNNEQFF	TGTGCCAGCAGCTTTTGGGACCTCAACAATGAGCAGTTCTTC
-	-	TRBJ1-5	TRBV28	CASSFGREVVSNQPQHF	TGTGCCAGCAGTTTTGGTCGTGAGGTCGTTAGCAATCAGCCCCAGCATTTT
-	-	TRBJ1-5	TRBV28	CASSTQPQHF	TGTGCCAGCAGTACTCAGCCCCAGCATTTT
-	-	TRBJ2-3	TRBV9	CASSVAGLLSPTDTQYF	TGTGCCAGCAGCGTAGCGGGACTCTTAAGCCCCACAGATACGCAGTATTTT
TRBD1	once	TRBJ2-7	TRBV5-8	CASDTGTGAYEQYF	TGTGCCAGCGATACCGGGACAGGTGCCTACGAGCAGTACTTC
-	-	TRBJ2-1	TRBV19	CASTNGVLNEQFF	TGTGCCAGTACAAATGGGGTCCTCAATGAGCAGTTCTTC
-	-	TRBJ2-1	TRBV6-5	CASSPYGKNEQFF	TGTGCCAGCAGCCCATATGGAAAGAATGAGCAGTTCTTC
-	-	TRBJ1-2	TRBV5-6	CASTPAGLYGYTF	TGTGCCAGCACCCCCGCTGGACTCTATGGCTACACCTTC
-	once	TRBJ2-1	TRBV27	CASSSMGTKYNEQFF	TGTGCCAGCAGCTCAATGGGGACGAAGTACAATGAGCAGTTCTTC
-	-	TRBJ2-2	TRBV6-5	CASRTATGELFF	TGTGCCAGCAGGACAGCCACCGGGGAGCTGTTTTTT
-	-	TRBJ2-7	TRBV7-9	CASSLEQGALYEQYF	TGTGCCAGCAGCTTAGAGCAGGGAGCGCTCTACGAGCAGTACTTC
TRBD1	-	TRBJ2-7	TRBV27	CASSLILGTGVYEQYF	TGTGCCAGCAGTTTAATACTTGGGACAGGGGTGTACGAGCAGTACTTC
-	-	TRBJ2-7	TRBV14	CASSLTGVSYEQYF	TGTGCCAGCAGCCTCACCGGTGTCTCCTACGAGCAGTACTTC
TRBD2	-	TRBJ2-1	TRBV28	CATWTSGTSYNEQFF	TGTGCCACCTGGACTAGCGGGACCTCCTACAATGAGCAGTTCTTC
-	-	TRBJ1-1	TRBV5-1	CASSLDGAGPFF	TGCGCCAGCAGCTTGGACGGAGCCGGGCCTTTCTTT
-	-	TRBJ1-1	TRBV29-1	CSVGQPNTEAFF	TGCAGCGTTGGACAGCCGAACACTGAAGCTTTCTTT
-	-	TRBJ1-2	TRBV28	CASSLLPESGYGYTF	TGTGCCAGCAGTTTATTGCCAGAATCCGGGTATGGCTACACCTTC
-	-	TRBJ1-2	TRBV5-4	CASSRSRDYGTANYGYTF	TGTGCCAGCAGCAGGTCCCGGGACTATGGAACGGCTAACTATGGCTACACCTTC
-	once	TRBJ2-2	TRBV4-1	CASSQEVNGGRNTGELFF	TGCGCCAGCAGCCAAGAAGTAAATGGAGGCAGGAACACCGGGGAGCTGTTTTTT
-	-	TRBJ2-7	TRBV13	CASSLGRAYEQYF	TGTGCCAGCAGCTTAGGCCGCGCCTACGAGCAGTACTTC